This TCR beta chain was obtained from a study of post-analysis software for immune sequencing data. The study, taken as a whole, reports: Patients used five TRBV segments, including TRBV5-6, TRBV5-1 and TRBV20-1, more often than controls.

Included in the TCR beta cDNA libraries were unique molecular identifiers. TCRdb reprocessed the PCR reads with MiXCR, giving one entry per CDR3 protein. The repertoire includes 700,000 to 900,000 distinct CDR3 sequences, 40% to 55% of them detected once, and just under 5% sits in the top ten. V shed 6 bases, J shed 4 bases, and the junction held 3 bases outside the gene matches. Germline lookup yields CDR1 SGHRS and CDR2 YFSETQ. The CDR3 sequence is 14 residues long. This clonotype was seen more than once but under ten times. The antigen is unknown. This TCR came from a girl aged 5-17 years with multiple sclerosis. The chain is built from TRBV5-1 and TRBJ2-3, with 12 bases identical to TRBD2. Sequences were obtained from blood. The CDR3 is CASTLAGGADTQYF. CDR3 nucleotide sequence: TGCGCCAGCACACTAGCGGGAGGTGCAGATACGCAGTATTTT.